Shown below are 13 T cell receptor beta chains from a single sample sequenced in a study of T cells after yellow fever vaccination. TCRdb independently ran MiXCR on the 5' RACE reads; one entry per CDR3 protein. The repertoire has 100,000 to 150,000 distinct CDR3 sequences, under 8.5% of them found once; the top ten carry roughly 2.5%. Here the sequenced sample was CD4+ T cells sorted from PBMCs, taken 10 to 11 days after the first yellow fever vaccination. Receptor source: a young man who received the YFV17D yellow fever vaccine.

Ten or more counts support this clonotype. The V and J genes are TRBV28 and TRBJ1-5, with 7 nucleotides matching TRBD1. Per the germline V gene, CDR1 is MDHEN and CDR2 is SYDVKM. After removal of 8 bases from V and 7 bases from J, the junction contained 8 bases not matched to a gene. CDR3 length: 13 residues. The CDR3 nucleotides are TGTGCCAGCCACGAGGGGGCTGAACAGCCCCAGCATTTT. Its protein is CASHEGAEQPQHF.

At least ten counts were recorded for this clonotype. V and J are TRBV7-2 and TRBJ2-2; 10 nucleotides align to TRBD2. Germline V gene data show CDR1 as SGHTA and CDR2 as FQGNSA. The CDR3 length is 17 residues. J was trimmed by 5 bases and V by 0 bases; bases with no gene match: 6. The CDR3 sequence is CASSLAPSGGATGELFF. The CDR3 coding sequence is TGTGCCAGCAGCTTAGCCCCAAGCGGGGGGGCAACCGGGGAGCTGTTTTTT.

In this sample, this clonotype turned up many times. The chain joins TRBV5-4 to TRBJ2-3; 10 nucleotides line up with TRBD2. This CDR3 comprises 14 residues. Trimming cost V 10 bases and J 8 bases; bases outside gene matches: 13. Germline V gene sequence: CDR1 SGHNT, CDR2 YYREEE (reference sequence). The CDR3 DNA reads TGTGCCCTTCGGGCAGCGGGGGGGATCGGTACGCAGTATTTT. Amino acid sequence: CALRAAGGIGTQYF.

This clonotype was observed a handful of times. V usage is TRBV20-1 and J usage is TRBJ2-2, with D perhaps matching TRBD1 or TRBD2 (5 bases each). With 5 bases removed from V and 4 bases from J, the gap between germline ends came to 14 bases. This CDR3 has 14 residues. Germline-derived CDR1 and CDR2 are DFQATT and SNEGSKA (reference sequence). The CDR3 protein is CSAPWTGGTGELFF. In DNA form, the CDR3 reads TGCAGTGCTCCTTGGACTGGGGGCACCGGGGAGCTGTTTTTT.

This clonotype was seen a handful of times. The chain joins TRBV5-1 to TRBJ1-1; 7 bases align to TRBD1. The germline CDR1 and CDR2 sequences are SGHRS and YFSETQ. With 4 bases clipped from V and 1 base from J, the junction kept 7 bases outside the gene matches. This CDR3 contains 15 residues. This CDR3 is CASSPRGGWNTEAFF. DNA for the CDR3: TGCGCCAGCAGCCCGAGAGGGGGCTGGAACACTGAAGCTTTCTTT.

The rearrangement joins TRBV20-1 to TRBJ2-3; 9 bases agree with TRBD2. This CDR3 is built from 15 residues. Germline V lookup: CDR1 DFQATT, CDR2 SNEGSKA (reference sequence). V trimming: 5 bases; J trimming: 1 base; junction bases outside the gene matches: 7. In DNA, the CDR3 is TGCAGTGCTGACCCTTTAGCGGGGGGCACAGATACGCAGTATTTT. Amino acids: CSADPLAGGTDTQYF.

This clonotype occurred many times. V and J are TRBV7-2 and TRBJ2-7, with D perhaps TRBD1 (6 bases). V lost 3 bases and J 2 bases, leaving 14 bases between the germline ends. The CDR3 extends over 15 amino acids. The germline V gene has CDR1 SGHTA and CDR2 FQGNSA. The CDR3 sequence: CASSFQGLLPYEQYF. In DNA form, the CDR3 reads TGTGCCAGCAGCTTCCAGGGGCTTCTCCCCTACGAGCAGTACTTC.

On this clonotype itself: A much larger clone lies one base from this, so it may be a read error. J is TRBJ2-1 and V is TRBV5-6; D is undetermined. This CDR3 comprises 11 residues. Per germline, CDR1 SGHDT and CDR2 YYEEEE. The CDR3 DNA is TGTGCCATCAGCTTCGACTCCGAGCAGTTCTTC. Amino acid sequence: CAISFDSEQFF. Full variable domain (remainder filled in from reference TRBV5-6 and TRBJ2-1): DAGVTQSPTHLIKTRGQQVTLRCSPKSGHDTVSWYQQALGQGPQFIFQYYEEEERQRGNFPDRFSGHQFPNYSSELNVNALLLGDSALYLCAISFDSEQFFGPGTRLTVL.

This clonotype was found many times. The chain links TRBV20-1 to TRBJ2-3; D remains unclear. V lost 7 bases and J lost 4, with 18 bases in between. In germline, CDR1 is DFQATT, CDR2 SNEGSKA (reference sequence). CDR3 length: 14 residues. For the CDR3, the DNA is TGCAGTGTTTTCAAGGCCGGCGCCGCAGATACGCAGTATTTT. Translating it yields CSVFKAGAADTQYF.

This clonotype was picked up many times. The chain has TRBV7-9 and TRBJ1-3; no clear D. The germline V and J ends were trimmed by 5 bases and 3 bases, with 14 bases remaining between them. The CDR3 is 15 amino acids. CDR1 is SEHNR and CDR2 is FQNEAQ in the germline V gene (reference sequence). The CDR3 DNA reads TGTGCCAGCAGCCACGACCCAAGGGTTGGAAACACCATATATTTT. Encoded protein: CASSHDPRVGNTIYF.

J is TRBJ2-3 and V is TRBV4-2; 11 bases match TRBD2. V shed 0 bases and J 4 bases; nucleotides not matched to a gene: 12. The CDR3 spans 19 residues. Germline V gene lookup returns CDR1 LGHNA and CDR2 YNFKEQ. CDR3 amino acids: CASSQELAGGPPGADTQYF. In DNA form, the CDR3 reads TGTGCCAGCAGCCAAGAATTAGCGGGGGGGCCCCCTGGCGCAGATACGCAGTATTTT.

As for this clonotype: Given a much more abundant clone one base away, this may be a read error. The chain carries TRBV13 and TRBJ2-7; D is perhaps TRBD1 (6 bases). The CDR3 has 16 amino acids. V shed 0 bases and J shed 4 bases, with 16 bases lying between them. The germline CDR1 and CDR2 sequences are PRHDT and FYEKMQ (reference sequence). The CDR3 protein is CASSLGPGGARYEQYF. CDR3 in DNA: TGTGCCAGCAGCTTAGGCCCTGGGGGCGCAAGGTACGAGCAGTACTTC.

This clonotype was detected ten times or more. V is TRBV30 and J is TRBJ2-7, with D perhaps matching TRBD1 (6 bases). The V gene's germline CDR1 is GTSNPN and CDR2 SVGIG (reference sequence). The CDR3 extends over 14 amino acids. The V end lost 5 bases, the J end lost 2 bases, and 16 bases lay between the germline ends. CDR3 nucleotide sequence: TGTGCCTGGGGTCCCGGGACATACCCCTACGAGCAGTACTTC. Protein: CAWGPGTYPYEQYF. Complete variable domain (other parts from reference TRBV30 and TRBJ2-7): SQTIHQWPATLVQPVGSPLSLECTVEGTSNPNLYWYRQAAGRGLQLLFYSVGIGQISSEVPQNLSASRPQDRQFILSSKKLLLSDSGFYLCAWGPGTYPYEQYFGPGTRLTVT.